This T cell receptor beta chain was documented in a study of blood T cell repertoires in COVID-19. Study details: The United States, Italy and Spain were the sources of the acute and convalescent COVID-19 samples. Sample material is recorded as cDNA or gDNA derived from T cells, B-cell-depleted T cells, or PBMCs.

This CDR3 is built from 13 residues. The germline V gene has CDR1 LNHDA and CDR2 SQIVND (reference sequence). The germline V and J ends were trimmed by 8 bases and 5 bases, with 15 bases remaining between them. The method was immunoSEQ multiplex PCR; TCRdb's version includes in-frame clones alone and lacks a portion of them. This sample has approximately 120,000 clones, with approximately 90% found just once. V usage is TRBV19 and J usage is TRBJ1-1; D ambiguous. The TCR was taken from a man aged 50 to 59 with acute or convalescent COVID-19. Sequencing used peripheral blood. The CDR3 sequence is CASGRRVGTEAFF. Written as DNA, the CDR3 is TGTGCCAGTGGGCGGAGGGTTGGGACTGAAGCTTTCTTT.